This paragraph covers one TCR beta chain sequence. The antigen is undetermined. This CDR3 is built from 16 residues. Trimming took 0 bases from V and 0 from J, leaving 8 bases between them. Germline V lookup: CDR1 KGHSH, CDR2 LQKENI. This sample was included in a study of T cell responses to AZD1222 COVID-19 vaccine. General study points: Spike-specific TCRs gained breadth and depth after people received two AZD1222 doses.

Some clones are missing from TCRdb's copy, which holds only in-frame ones; the method was immunoSEQ multiplex PCR. This sample has roughly 180,000 clones, with approximately 92% found just once. The receptor was derived from an adult who received the MenACWY meningococcal vaccine as a control. This rearrangement joins TRBV18 to TRBJ1-4; D is unclear. The sequences come from peripheral blood, collected 28 days after the second dose of the MenACWY control vaccine. The DNA for the CDR3 is TGTGCCAGCTCACCACCCCACGGAGCAACTAATGAAAAACTGTTTTTT. It encodes CASSPPHGATNEKLFF.